The TCR beta chain under discussion was sequenced for a study of blood T cell repertoires in COVID-19. Clones were sequenced by immunoSEQ multiplex PCR, and TCRdb holds only the in-frame ones, with some missing. Altogether some 180,000 clones are present, 75% to 90% being singletons, with the ten largest covering 5.5% to 7.5%. From germline, CDR1 is LGHDT and CDR2 YNNKEL (reference sequence). The CDR3 is 13 amino acids. Concerning this clone: The junction departs from germline at one end; a sequencing error may be responsible.

The clonotype was recovered from a man aged 35-49 years with acute or convalescent COVID-19. The chain is built from TRBV3-1 (or the pseudogene TRBV3-2) and TRBJ1-1; 7 bases fit TRBD1. The sequenced sample consisted of peripheral blood. The CDR3 is CASSPTNKGTAKF. The CDR3, as DNA: TGTGCCAGCAGCCCCACCAATAAAGGGACAGCGAAATTT.